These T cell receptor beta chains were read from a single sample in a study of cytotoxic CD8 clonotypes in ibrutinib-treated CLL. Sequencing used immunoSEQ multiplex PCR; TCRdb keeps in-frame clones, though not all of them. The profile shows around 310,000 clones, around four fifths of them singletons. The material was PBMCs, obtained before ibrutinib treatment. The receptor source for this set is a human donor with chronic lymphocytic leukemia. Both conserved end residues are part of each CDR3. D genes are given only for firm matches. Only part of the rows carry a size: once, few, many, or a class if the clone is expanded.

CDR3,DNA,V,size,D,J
CSARGGFEAFF,TGCAGTGCTAGGGGGGGATTTGAAGCTTTCTTT,TRBV20-1,NA,NA,TRBJ1-1
CASSGLPGFTGELFF,TGTGCCAGCAGTGGGCTGCCAGGATTCACCGGGGAGCTGTTTTTT,TRBV6-4,NA,NA,TRBJ2-2
CASSFRDRYEQYF,TGTGCCAGCAGCTTTCGGGACAGATACGAGCAGTACTTC,TRBV5-6,NA,TRBD1,TRBJ2-7
CASSPKAWENGELFF,TGTGCCAGCAGCCCAAAGGCGTGGGAGAACGGGGAGCTGTTTTTT,TRBV11-2,NA,NA,TRBJ2-2
CACRGPTGGDYEQYF,TGTGCCTGCAGGGGGCCGACAGGGGGCGACTACGAGCAGTACTTC,TRBV7-2,NA,TRBD1,TRBJ2-7
CASSGLTGWDEQYF,TGTGCCAGCAGCGGACTCACGGGTTGGGACGAGCAGTACTTC,TRBV13,NA,NA,TRBJ2-7
CASSHGTSGDQDTQYF,TGCGCCAGCAGCCACGGAACTAGCGGGGATCAAGATACGCAGTATTTT,TRBV4-3,NA,TRBD2,TRBJ2-3
CASSPGGIKLRYTF,TGTGCCAGCAGTCCCGGCGGTATCAAGCTCCGCTACACCTTC,TRBV6-5,NA,NA,TRBJ1-2
CASSLFASGGDNEQFF,TGTGCCAGCAGCTTATTCGCCTCTGGCGGTGACAATGAGCAGTTCTTC,TRBV7-6,NA,NA,TRBJ2-1
CASSLPAVQETQYF,TGCGCCAGCAGCTTGCCAGCGGTCCAAGAGACCCAGTACTTC,TRBV5-1,NA,NA,TRBJ2-5
CASSSIQGQETQYF,TGTGCCAGCAGCTCGATACAGGGACAAGAGACCCAGTACTTC,TRBV5-6,few,NA,TRBJ2-5
CAISGQGGGRKLEQYF,TGTGCCATCAGTGGACAAGGGGGGGGACGAAAACTCGAGCAGTACTTC,TRBV10-3,NA,NA,TRBJ2-7
CASIGGSDHDTEAFF,TGTGCCAGTATCGGGGGGTCAGACCACGATACTGAAGCTTTCTTT,TRBV19,NA,NA,TRBJ1-1
CASSPISSYEQYF,TGTGCCAGCAGCCCGATTAGCTCCTACGAGCAGTACTTC,TRBV7-8,NA,NA,TRBJ2-7
CASSYLAGVEYEQYF,TGTGCCAGCAGTTACCTAGCGGGAGTGGAGTACGAGCAGTACTTC,TRBV6-6,NA,TRBD2,TRBJ2-7
CASQPGHSYEQYF,TGCGCCAGCCAACCGGGACACTCCTACGAGCAGTACTTC,TRBV10-1,once,NA,TRBJ2-7
CASSRGRQETQYF,TGTGCCAGCAGTCGCGGACGACAAGAGACCCAGTACTTC,TRBV28,NA,NA,TRBJ2-5
CASMGGIYNEQFF,TGTGCCAGTATGGGCGGGATCTACAATGAGCAGTTCTTC,TRBV19,once,NA,TRBJ2-1
CASSIQGNEQFF,TGTGCCAGCAGCATACAGGGGAATGAGCAGTTCTTC,TRBV7-6,once,TRBD1,TRBJ2-1
CAISPRDRNSYEQYF,TGTGCCATCAGTCCCCGGGACAGGAACTCCTACGAGCAGTACTTC,TRBV10-3,NA,TRBD1,TRBJ2-7
CASSDGLAGVFNEQFF,TGTGCCAGCAGCGACGGACTAGCGGGAGTCTTCAATGAGCAGTTCTTC,TRBV11-1,NA,TRBD2,TRBJ2-1
CAWSDRMDVFYEQYF,TGTGCCTGGAGTGACCGGATGGATGTTTTTTACGAGCAGTACTTC,TRBV30,NA,NA,TRBJ2-7
CASSYLSGRGDTQYF,TGTGCCAGCAGTTACCTTAGCGGGAGGGGAGATACGCAGTATTTT,TRBV6-5,NA,TRBD2,TRBJ2-3